The clone carrying this TCR beta chain has ten or more counts. These data originate in a study of T cells in Graves' hyperthyroidism and ophthalmopathy. Graves' hyperthyroidism was deemed stable given no ophthalmopathy progression within 18 months. Patients were excluded because of uncontrolled infection, other autoimmune disease, pregnancy or lactation. PBMCs came from 9 to 10 ml fresh peripheral blood. This CDR3 has 14 amino acids. The V and J ends lost 4 bases and 0 bases respectively, with 9 bases between them. CDR1 KGHSH and CDR2 LQKENI come from the germline V gene. From RNA transcripts, TCR beta CDR3 regions were amplified. The HTBI set primed first-round TCR CDR3 RT-PCR. MiXCR, applied by TCRdb to the multiplex PCR reads, yields one record per CDR3 protein. The sample comprises approximately 300,000 distinct CDR3 sequences, 15% to 20% of which are singletons, and around 33% rests with the top ten.

The sample comprised blood. The rearrangement links TRBV18 to TRBJ1-1; D gene uncertain. The TCR sequence derives from a man aged 30 to 45 with Graves' hyperthyroidism. This CDR3 is CASSRAVLNTEAFF. CDR3 coding DNA: TGTGCCAGCTCACGGGCAGTTTTGAACACTGAAGCTTTCTTT. The full variable domain, completed using reference TRBV18 and TRBJ1-1, is NAGVMQNPRHLVRRRGQEARLRCSPMKGHSHVYWYRQLPEEGLKFMVYLQKENIIDESGMPKERFSAEFPKEGPSILRIQQVVRGDSAAYFCASSRAVLNTEAFFGQGTRLTVV.